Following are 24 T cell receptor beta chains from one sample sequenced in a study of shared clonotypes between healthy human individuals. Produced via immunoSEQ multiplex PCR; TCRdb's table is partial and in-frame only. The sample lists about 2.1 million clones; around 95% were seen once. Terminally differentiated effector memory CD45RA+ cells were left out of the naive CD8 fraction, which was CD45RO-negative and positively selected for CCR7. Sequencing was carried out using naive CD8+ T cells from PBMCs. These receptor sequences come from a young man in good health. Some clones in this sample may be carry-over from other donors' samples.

CDR3 loop: CASIQGTATGELFF. Here the CDR3 DNA reads TGTGCCAGCATCCAGGGGACGGCCACCGGGGAGCTGTTTTTT. The chain combines TRBV28 with TRBJ2-2; D might be TRBD1 (6 bases). Deletions cut 7 bases from V and 4 bases from J, with 13 bases between. This CDR3 is 14 amino acids long. Germline V CDR1 and CDR2: MDHEN, SYDVKM.

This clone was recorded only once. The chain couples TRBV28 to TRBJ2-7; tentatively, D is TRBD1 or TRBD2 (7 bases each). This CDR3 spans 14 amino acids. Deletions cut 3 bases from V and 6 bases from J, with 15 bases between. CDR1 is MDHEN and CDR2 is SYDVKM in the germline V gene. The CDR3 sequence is CASSFRGGGGEQYF. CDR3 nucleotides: TGTGCCAGCAGTTTTAGAGGGGGCGGGGGCGAGCAGTACTTC.

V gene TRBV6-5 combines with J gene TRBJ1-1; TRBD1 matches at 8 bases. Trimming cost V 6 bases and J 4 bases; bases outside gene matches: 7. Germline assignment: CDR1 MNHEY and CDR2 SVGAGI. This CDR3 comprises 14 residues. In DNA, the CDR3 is TGTGCCAGCAGACCCGGACAGGGCCCCACTGAAGCTTTCTTT. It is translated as CASRPGQGPTEAFF.

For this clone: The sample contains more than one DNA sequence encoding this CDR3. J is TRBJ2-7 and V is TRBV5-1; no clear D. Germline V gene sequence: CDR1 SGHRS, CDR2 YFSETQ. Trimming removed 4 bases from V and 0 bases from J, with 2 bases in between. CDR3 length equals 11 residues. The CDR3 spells CASSSSYEQYF. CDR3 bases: TGCGCCAGCAGCAGCTCCTACGAGCAGTACTTC.

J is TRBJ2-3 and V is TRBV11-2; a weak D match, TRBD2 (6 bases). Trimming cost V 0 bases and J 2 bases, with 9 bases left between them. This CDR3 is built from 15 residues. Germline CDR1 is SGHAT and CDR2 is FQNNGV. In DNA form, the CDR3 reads TGTGCCAGCAGCTTAGAGGCTAGCGTCACAGATACGCAGTATTTT. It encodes CASSLEASVTDTQYF.

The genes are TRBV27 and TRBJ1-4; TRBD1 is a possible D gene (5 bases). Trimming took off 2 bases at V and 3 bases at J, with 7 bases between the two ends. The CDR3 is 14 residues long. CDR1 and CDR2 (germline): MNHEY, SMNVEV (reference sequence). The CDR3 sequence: CASSLRDPNEKLFF. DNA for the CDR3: TGTGCCAGCAGTTTACGGGACCCTAATGAAAAACTGTTTTTT.

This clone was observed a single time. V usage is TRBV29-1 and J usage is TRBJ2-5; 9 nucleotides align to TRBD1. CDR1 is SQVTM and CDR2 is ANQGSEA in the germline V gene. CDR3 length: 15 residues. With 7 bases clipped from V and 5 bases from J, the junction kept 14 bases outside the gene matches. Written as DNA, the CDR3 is TGCAGCGCCCTGAAGTTGGACAGGGGACGTGAGACCCAGTACTTC. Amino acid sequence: CSALKLDRGRETQYF.

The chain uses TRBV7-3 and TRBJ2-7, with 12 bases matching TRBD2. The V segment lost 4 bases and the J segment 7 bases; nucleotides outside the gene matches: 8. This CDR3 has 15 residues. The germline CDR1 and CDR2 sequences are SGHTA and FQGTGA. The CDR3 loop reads CASSSGLAGTYEQYF. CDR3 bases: TGTGCCAGCAGCTCCGGACTAGCGGGAACTTATGAGCAGTACTTC.

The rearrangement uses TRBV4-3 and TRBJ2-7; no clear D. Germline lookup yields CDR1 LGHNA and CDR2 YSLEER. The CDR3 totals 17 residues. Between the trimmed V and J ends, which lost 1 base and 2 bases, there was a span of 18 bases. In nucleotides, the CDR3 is TGCGCCAGCAGCCAAGCCGAGTTGTGGGTATTAACCTACGAGCAGTACTTC. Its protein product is CASSQAELWVLTYEQYF.

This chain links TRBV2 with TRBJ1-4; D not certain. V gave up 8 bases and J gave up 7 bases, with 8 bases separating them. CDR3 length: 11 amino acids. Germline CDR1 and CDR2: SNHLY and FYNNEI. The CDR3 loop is CASRSREKLFF. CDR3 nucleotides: TGTGCCAGCCGGTCCCGTGAAAAACTGTTTTTT.

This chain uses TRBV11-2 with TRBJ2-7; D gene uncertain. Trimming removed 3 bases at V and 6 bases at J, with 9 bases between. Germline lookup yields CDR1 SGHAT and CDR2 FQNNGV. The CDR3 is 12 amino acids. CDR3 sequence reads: CASSFYTVEQYF. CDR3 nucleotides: TGTGCCAGCAGCTTCTATACAGTCGAGCAGTACTTC.

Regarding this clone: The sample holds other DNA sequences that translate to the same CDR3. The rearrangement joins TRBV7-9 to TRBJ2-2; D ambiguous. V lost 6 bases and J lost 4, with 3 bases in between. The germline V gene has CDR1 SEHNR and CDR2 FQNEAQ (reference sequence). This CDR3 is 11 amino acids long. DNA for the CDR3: TGTGCCAGCAGTCGCACCGGGGAGCTGTTTTTT. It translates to CASSRTGELFF.

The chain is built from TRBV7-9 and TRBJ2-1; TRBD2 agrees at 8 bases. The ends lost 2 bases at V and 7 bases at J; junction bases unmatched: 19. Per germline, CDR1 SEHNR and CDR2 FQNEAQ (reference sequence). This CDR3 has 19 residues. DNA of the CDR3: TGTGCCAGCAGCTTACCGGTGTCGGTAGCGGGACCGGACATTAATGAGCAGTTCTTC. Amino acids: CASSLPVSVAGPDINEQFF.

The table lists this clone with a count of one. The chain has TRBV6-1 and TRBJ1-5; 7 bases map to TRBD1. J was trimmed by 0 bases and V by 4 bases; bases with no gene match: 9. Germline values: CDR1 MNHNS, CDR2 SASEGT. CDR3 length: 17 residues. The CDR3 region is CASSGARGDHSNQPQHF. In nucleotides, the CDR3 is TGTGCCAGCAGTGGTGCCAGGGGGGACCATAGCAATCAGCCCCAGCATTTT.

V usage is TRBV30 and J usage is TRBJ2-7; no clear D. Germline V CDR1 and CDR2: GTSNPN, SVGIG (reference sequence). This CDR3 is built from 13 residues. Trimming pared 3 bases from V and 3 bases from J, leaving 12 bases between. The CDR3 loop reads CAWRLQNSYEQYF. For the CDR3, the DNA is TGTGCCTGGAGGCTACAGAACAGCTACGAGCAGTACTTC.

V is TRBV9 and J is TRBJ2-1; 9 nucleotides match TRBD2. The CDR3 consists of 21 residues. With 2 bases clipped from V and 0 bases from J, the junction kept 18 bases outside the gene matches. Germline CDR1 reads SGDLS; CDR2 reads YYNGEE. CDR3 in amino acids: CASSVLSGRSLPSSSYNEQFF. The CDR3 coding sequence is TGTGCCAGCAGCGTTTTGAGCGGGAGGTCCCTGCCCTCTAGCTCCTACAATGAGCAGTTCTTC.

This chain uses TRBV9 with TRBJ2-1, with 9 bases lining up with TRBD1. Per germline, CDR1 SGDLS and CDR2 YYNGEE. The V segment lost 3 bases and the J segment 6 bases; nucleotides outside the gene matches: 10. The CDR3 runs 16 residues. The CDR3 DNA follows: TGTGCCAGCAGCGCCGGGACAGGGAGTCTGGCCAATGAGCAGTTCTTC. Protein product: CASSAGTGSLANEQFF. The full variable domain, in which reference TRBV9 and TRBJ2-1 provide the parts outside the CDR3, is DSGVTQTPKHLITATGQRVTLRCSPRSGDLSVYWYQQSLDQGLQFLIQYYNGEERAKGNILERFSAQQFPDLHSELNLSSLELGDSALYFCASSAGTGSLANEQFFGPGTRLTVL.

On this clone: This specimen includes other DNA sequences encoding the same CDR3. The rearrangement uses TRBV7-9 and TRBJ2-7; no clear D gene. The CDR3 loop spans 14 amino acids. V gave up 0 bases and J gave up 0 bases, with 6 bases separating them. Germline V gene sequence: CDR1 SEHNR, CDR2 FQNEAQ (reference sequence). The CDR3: CASSLAQSSYEQYF. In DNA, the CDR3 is TGTGCCAGCAGCTTAGCGCAGAGCTCCTACGAGCAGTACTTC.

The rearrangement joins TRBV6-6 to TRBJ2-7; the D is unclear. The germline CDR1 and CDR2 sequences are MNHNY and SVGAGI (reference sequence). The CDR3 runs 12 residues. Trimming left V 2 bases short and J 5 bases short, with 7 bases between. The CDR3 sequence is CASSYKGHEQYF. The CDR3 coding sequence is TGTGCCAGCAGTTACAAGGGCCACGAGCAGTACTTC.

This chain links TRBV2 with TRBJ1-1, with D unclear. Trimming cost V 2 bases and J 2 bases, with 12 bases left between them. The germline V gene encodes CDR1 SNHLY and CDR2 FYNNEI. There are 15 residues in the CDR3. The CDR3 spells CASSERREGNTEAFF. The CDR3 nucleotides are TGTGCCAGCAGTGAAAGGAGGGAGGGAAACACTGAAGCTTTCTTT.

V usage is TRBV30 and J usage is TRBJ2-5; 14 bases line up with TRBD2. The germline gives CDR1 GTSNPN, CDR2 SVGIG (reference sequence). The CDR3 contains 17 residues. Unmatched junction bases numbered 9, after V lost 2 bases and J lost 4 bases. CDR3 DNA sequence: TGTGCCTGGAGTCCGACTAGCGGGAGGGTGTTCGGAGAGACCCAGTACTTC. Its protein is CAWSPTSGRVFGETQYF.

CDR3 residues: CSVEDVGRGQENTGELFF. The CDR3 DNA sequence: TGCAGCGTTGAAGATGTCGGGCGGGGACAGGAAAACACCGGGGAGCTGTTTTTT. This rearrangement joins TRBV29-1 to TRBJ2-2; 8 bases match TRBD1. The CDR3 contains 18 residues. V gave up 0 bases and J gave up 2 bases; unmatched junction bases: 11. From germline, CDR1 is SQVTM and CDR2 ANQGSEA.

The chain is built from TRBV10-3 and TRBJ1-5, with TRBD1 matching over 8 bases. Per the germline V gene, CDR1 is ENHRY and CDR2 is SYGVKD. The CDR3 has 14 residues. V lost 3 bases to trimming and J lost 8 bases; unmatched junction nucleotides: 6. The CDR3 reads CAISDTGGEEPQHF. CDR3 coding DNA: TGTGCCATCAGTGACACAGGGGGTGAGGAGCCCCAGCATTTT.

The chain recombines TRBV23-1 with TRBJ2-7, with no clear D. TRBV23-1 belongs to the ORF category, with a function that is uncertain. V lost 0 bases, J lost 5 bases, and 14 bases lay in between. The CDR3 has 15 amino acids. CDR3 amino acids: CASSQSDGWKDEQYF. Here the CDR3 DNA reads TGCGCCAGCAGTCAATCGGACGGCTGGAAAGACGAGCAGTACTTC.